This T cell receptor (beta chain) was identified during a study of identical twins. TCRdb fed the 5' RACE reads into MiXCR, producing one record per CDR3 protein. The data show 200,000 to 250,000 distinct CDR3 sequences, with more than 6.5% seen just once and about 2% held by the top ten. This clonotype was seen a handful of times. Its antigen is as yet unknown. Everyone who gave samples was a healthy Caucasian. Overall study results and limits: The conclusions drew on cross-sectional statistical analysis instead of tracking the same donors. Zero-insertion analyses were open to partial confounding by invariant MAIT and iNKT cells.

The germline V gene encodes CDR1 SQVTM and CDR2 ANQGSEA. The CDR3 runs 13 residues. Trimming at V came to 3 bases and at J to 8 bases, leaving 9 bases not matched to a gene. These data also formed part of another study, on yellow fever vaccine responses in identical twins.

Input material: memory (CD45RO+) T cells sorted from blood. The chain carries TRBV29-1 and TRBJ1-1; the match to TRBD1 covers 7 bases. This receptor was taken from a woman between 18 and 29 years old in good health. The CDR3 protein is CSVDNDRVREAFF. In DNA, the CDR3 is TGCAGCGTTGATAATGACAGGGTGAGGGAAGCTTTCTTT.